Detailed here is one T cell receptor (beta chain). TCRdb reprocessed the 5' RACE reads and stores each CDR3 protein as one record, lacking DNA. The table lists a few hundred thousand distinct CDR3 sequences, with around 2.6% in the top ten. This entry comes from a study of monozygotic twins with inflammatory bowel disease. The clonotype comes from a human donor with ulcerative colitis or Crohn's disease, or a healthy co-twin of an affected twin (not recorded which). Material for sequencing was blood.

The CDR3 reads CASRARRRASEQYF. The genes are TRBV12-3 or TRBV12-4 and TRBJ2-7. This CDR3 has 14 residues.